Below are 5 T cell receptor beta chains sequenced from a single sample in a study of T cells in localized non-small cell lung cancer. TCRdb's table, derived via immunoSEQ multiplex PCR, lists solely in-frame clones and lacks some. The sample holds tens of thousands of clones, roughly four fifths seen once. The material sequenced was peripheral blood, taken before any cancer treatment. The receptors were sampled from a man aged 40 to 75 with stage I lung adenocarcinoma.

The V and J genes are TRBV7-2 and TRBJ2-6; no definite D call. Trimming pared 1 base from V and 1 base from J, leaving 11 bases between. This CDR3 comprises 17 residues. CDR1 is SGHTA, CDR2 FQGNSA, per germline. CDR3 region: CASSLVGVMSGANVLTF. The CDR3 coding sequence is TGTGCCAGCAGCTTAGTTGGGGTAATGTCTGGGGCCAACGTCCTGACTTTC.

This clone is a singleton in its sample. The genes are TRBV2 and TRBJ2-1; D call uncertain. Trimming removed 2 bases at V and 3 bases at J, with 11 bases between. From germline, CDR1 is SNHLY and CDR2 FYNNEI. The CDR3 has 15 residues. The DNA of the CDR3 is TGTGCCAGCAGTGAACGAGGTAATAACTACAATGAGCAGTTCTTC. Residues: CASSERGNNYNEQFF.

The gene calls are TRBV30 and TRBJ2-5, with 7 bases that match TRBD1. This CDR3 is built from 14 residues. The J segment lost 4 bases and the V segment lost 2 bases, leaving 7 bases of the junction unmatched. In germline, CDR1 is GTSNPN, CDR2 SVGIG (reference sequence). The CDR3 sequence: CAWSSRDSSETQYF. CDR3 in DNA: TGTGCCTGGAGTTCCCGGGACAGTTCAGAGACCCAGTACTTC.

This clone occurred once. This chain joins TRBV28 and TRBJ1-5, with D maybe TRBD1 (6 bases). CDR1 is MDHEN and CDR2 is SYDVKM in the germline V gene. Trimming pared 1 base from V and 4 bases from J, leaving 17 bases between. This CDR3 contains 17 residues. This CDR3 reads CASSLSRTDRKNQPQHF. CDR3 DNA: TGTGCCAGCAGTTTATCGCGGACGGACAGAAAGAATCAGCCCCAGCATTTT.

This CDR3 reads CASSGLAGGGTGELFF. DNA of the CDR3: TGTGCCAGCAGCGGGCTAGCGGGAGGAGGAACCGGGGAGCTGTTTTTT. The rearrangement links TRBV9 to TRBJ2-2; 11 bases match TRBD2. Germline CDR1 is SGDLS and CDR2 is YYNGEE. The CDR3 length is 16 residues. The V and J ends lost 3 bases and 5 bases, in that order; junction bases with no gene match: 6.